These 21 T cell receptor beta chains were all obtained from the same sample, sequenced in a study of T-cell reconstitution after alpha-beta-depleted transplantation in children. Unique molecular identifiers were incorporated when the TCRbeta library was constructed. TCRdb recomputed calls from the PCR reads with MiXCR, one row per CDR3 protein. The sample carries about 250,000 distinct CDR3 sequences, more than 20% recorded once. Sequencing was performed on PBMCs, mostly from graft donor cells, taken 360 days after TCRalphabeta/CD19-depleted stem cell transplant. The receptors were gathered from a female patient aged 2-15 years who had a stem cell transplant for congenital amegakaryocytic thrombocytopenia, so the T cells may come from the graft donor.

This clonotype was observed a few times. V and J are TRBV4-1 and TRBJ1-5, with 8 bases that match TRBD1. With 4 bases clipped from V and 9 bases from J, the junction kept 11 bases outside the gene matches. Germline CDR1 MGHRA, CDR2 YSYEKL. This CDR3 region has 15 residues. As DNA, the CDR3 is TGCGCCAGCAGCCTCCAGGGGGCTGTTGGTGGGCCCCAGCATTTT. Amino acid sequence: CASSLQGAVGGPQHF.

CDR3 coding DNA: TGTGCCGCCTCCCAAGGGAGGGCCTACAATGAGCAGTTCTTC. Amino acid sequence: CAASQGRAYNEQFF. The chain is built from TRBV10-3 and TRBJ2-1, with 7 bases aligning to TRBD2. Trimming took 11 bases from V and 2 from J; bases not matched to a gene: 9. The CDR3 is 14 residues long. Germline V lookup: CDR1 ENHRY, CDR2 SYGVKD.

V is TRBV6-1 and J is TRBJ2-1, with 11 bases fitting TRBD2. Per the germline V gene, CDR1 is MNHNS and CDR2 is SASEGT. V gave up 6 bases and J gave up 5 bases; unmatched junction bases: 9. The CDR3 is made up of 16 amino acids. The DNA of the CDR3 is TGTGCCAGCAGACCTTCCGGGACTAGCGGTAACAATGAGCAGTTCTTC. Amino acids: CASRPSGTSGNNEQFF.

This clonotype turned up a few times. The CDR3 sequence: CASSYGLGNEQFF. CDR3 bases: TGTGCCAGCAGTTACGGGCTAGGCAATGAGCAGTTCTTC. The V call is TRBV6-5, the J call TRBJ2-1; no clear D gene. The length of the CDR3 is 13 residues. Trimming removed 2 bases at V and 6 bases at J, with 8 bases between. The V gene's germline CDR1 is MNHEY and CDR2 SVGAGI.

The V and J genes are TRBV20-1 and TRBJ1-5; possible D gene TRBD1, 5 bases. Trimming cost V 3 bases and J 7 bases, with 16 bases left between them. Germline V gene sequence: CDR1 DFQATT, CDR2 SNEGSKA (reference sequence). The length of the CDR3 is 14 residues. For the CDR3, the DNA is TGCAGTGCTAGTCAATACCGGGGACGACAGCCCCAGCATTTT. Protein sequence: CSASQYRGRQPQHF.

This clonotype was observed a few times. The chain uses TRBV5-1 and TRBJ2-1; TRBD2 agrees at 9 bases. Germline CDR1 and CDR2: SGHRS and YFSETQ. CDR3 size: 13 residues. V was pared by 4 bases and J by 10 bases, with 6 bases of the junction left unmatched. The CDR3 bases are TGCGCCAGCAGCAAAGTAGCGGGGGCGGAGCAGTTCTTC. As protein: CASSKVAGAEQFF.

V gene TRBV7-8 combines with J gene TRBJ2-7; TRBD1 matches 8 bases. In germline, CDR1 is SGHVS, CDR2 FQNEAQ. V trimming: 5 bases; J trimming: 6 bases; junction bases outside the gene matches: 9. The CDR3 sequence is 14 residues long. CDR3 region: CASSPGQAALEQYF. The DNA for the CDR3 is TGTGCCAGCAGCCCGGGACAGGCCGCCCTCGAGCAGTACTTC.

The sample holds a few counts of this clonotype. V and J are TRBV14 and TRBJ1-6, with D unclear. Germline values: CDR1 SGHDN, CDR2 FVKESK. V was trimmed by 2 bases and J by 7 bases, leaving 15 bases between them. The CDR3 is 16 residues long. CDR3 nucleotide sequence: TGTGCCAGCAGCCAATCGTTGGGTGGCCGGAATTCACCCCTCCACTTT. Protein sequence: CASSQSLGGRNSPLHF.

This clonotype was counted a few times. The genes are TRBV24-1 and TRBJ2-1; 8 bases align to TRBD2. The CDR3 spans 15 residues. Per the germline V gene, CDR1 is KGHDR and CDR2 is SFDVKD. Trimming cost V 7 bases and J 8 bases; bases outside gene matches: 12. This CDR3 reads CATSSPRGGLDEQFF. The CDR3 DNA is TGTGCCACCAGCAGCCCCCGGGGGGGCTTGGATGAGCAGTTCTTC.

The CDR3 DNA reads as TGCAGTGCTATACTAGGAACCTACGAGCAGTACTTC. It yields the protein CSAILGTYEQYF. The J gene is TRBJ2-7, the V gene TRBV20-1; possibly TRBD2 for D (5 bases). V was shortened by 4 bases and J by 2 bases, with 9 bases between the two germline ends. The CDR3 runs 12 residues. CDR1 and CDR2 (germline): DFQATT, SNEGSKA (reference sequence).

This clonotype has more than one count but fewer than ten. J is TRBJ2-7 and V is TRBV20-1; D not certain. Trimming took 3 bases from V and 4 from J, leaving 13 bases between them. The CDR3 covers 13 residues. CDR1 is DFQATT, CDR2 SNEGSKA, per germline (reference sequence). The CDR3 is CSARVNGLYEQYF. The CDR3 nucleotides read TGCAGTGCTAGGGTAAACGGCCTATACGAGCAGTACTTC.

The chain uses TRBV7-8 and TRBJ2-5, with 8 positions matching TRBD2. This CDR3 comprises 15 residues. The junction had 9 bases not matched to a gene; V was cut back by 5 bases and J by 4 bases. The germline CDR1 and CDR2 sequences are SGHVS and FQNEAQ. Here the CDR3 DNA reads TGTGCCAGCAGCCCAAGACTAGCGTTAAGAGAGACCCAGTACTTC. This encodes CASSPRLALRETQYF.

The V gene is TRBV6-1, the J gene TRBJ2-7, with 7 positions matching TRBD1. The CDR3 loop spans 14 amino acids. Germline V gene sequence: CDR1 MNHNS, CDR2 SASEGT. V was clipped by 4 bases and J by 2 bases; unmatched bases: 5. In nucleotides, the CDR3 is TGTGCCAGCAGTGCCCTGACAGGGCCCTACGAGCAGTACTTC. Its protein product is CASSALTGPYEQYF.

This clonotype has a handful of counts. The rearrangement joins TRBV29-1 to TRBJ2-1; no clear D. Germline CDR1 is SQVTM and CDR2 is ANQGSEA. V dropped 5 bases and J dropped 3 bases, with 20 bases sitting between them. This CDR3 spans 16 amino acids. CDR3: CSVNEQQSPLYNEQFF. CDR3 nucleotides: TGCAGCGTTAACGAACAGCAATCTCCCCTCTACAATGAGCAGTTCTTC.

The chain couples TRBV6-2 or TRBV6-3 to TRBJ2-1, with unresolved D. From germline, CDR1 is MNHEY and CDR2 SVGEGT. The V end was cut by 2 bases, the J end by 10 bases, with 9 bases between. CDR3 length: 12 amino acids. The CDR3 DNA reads TGTGCCAGCAGTTACGGATTGGGGGAGCAGTTCTTC. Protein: CASSYGLGEQFF.

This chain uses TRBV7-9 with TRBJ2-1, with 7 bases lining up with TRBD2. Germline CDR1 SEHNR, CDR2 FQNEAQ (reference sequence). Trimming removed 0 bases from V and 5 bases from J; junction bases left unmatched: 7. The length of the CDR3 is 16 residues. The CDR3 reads CASSLALAGRDNEQFF. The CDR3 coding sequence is TGTGCCAGCAGCTTAGCCTTGGCAGGGAGGGACAATGAGCAGTTCTTC.

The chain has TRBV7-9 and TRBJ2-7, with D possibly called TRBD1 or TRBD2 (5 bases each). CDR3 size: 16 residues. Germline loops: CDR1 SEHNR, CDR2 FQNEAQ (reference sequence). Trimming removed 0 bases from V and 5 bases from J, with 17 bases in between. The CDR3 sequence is CASSLASHGGPDEQYF. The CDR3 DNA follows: TGTGCCAGCAGCTTAGCATCACATGGGGGTCCCGACGAGCAGTACTTC.

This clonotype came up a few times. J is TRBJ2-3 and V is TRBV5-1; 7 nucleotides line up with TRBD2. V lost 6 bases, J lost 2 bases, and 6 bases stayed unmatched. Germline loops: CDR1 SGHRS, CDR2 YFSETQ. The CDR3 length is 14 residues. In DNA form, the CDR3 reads TGCGCCAGCACGGATAGCGGGCCCACAGATACGCAGTATTTT. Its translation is CASTDSGPTDTQYF. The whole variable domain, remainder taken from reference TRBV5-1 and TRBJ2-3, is KAGVTQTPRYLIKTRGQQVTLSCSPISGHRSVSWYQQTPGQGLQFLFEYFSETQRNKGNFPGRFSGRQFSNSRSEMNVSTLELGDSALYLCASTDSGPTDTQYFGPGTRLTVL.

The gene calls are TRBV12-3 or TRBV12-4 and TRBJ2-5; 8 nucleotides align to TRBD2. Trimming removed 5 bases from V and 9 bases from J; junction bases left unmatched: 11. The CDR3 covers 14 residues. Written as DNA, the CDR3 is TGTGCCAGCAGTCCCGCGGGGGGCACTCGGGCCCAGTACTTC. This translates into CASSPAGGTRAQYF.

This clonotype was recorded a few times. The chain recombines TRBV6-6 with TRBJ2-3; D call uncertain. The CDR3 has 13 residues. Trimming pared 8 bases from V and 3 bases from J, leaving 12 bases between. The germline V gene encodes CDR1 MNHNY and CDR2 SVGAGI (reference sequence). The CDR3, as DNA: TGTGCCAGCGCCAGCCCTGGGACAGATACGCAGTATTTT. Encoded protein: CASASPGTDTQYF.

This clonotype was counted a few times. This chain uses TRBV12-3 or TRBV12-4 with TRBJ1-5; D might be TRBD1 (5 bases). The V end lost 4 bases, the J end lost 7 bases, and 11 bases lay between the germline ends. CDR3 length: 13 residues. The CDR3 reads CASSYRSGQPQHF. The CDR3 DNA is TGTGCCAGCAGTTACAGGTCGGGGCAGCCCCAGCATTTT.